Each of the 20 T cell receptor beta chains below was sequenced from the same sample in a study of blood T cell repertoires in COVID-19. TCRdb's table, derived via immunoSEQ multiplex PCR, lists solely in-frame clones and lacks some. The table lists 140,000 to 150,000 clones, approximately 87% of them singletons. The source material was PBMCs or T cells enriched from blood (not recorded which). The receptors were gathered from a man aged 60-69 years who had recovered from COVID-19.

The chain carries TRBV28 and TRBJ1-4; TRBD1 agrees at 9 bases. V was pared by 8 bases and J by 6 bases, with 1 base of the junction left unmatched. CDR3 length equals 12 residues. Germline-derived CDR1 and CDR2 are MDHEN and SYDVKM. The CDR3 bases are TGTGCCAGCTGGGACAGGGATGAAAAACTGTTTTTT. Translating it yields CASWDRDEKLFF.

The rearrangement links TRBV19 to TRBJ1-4; D is uncertain. Germline CDR1 reads LNHDA; CDR2 reads SQIVND (reference sequence). This CDR3 contains 15 residues. Trimming shortened V by 4 bases and J by 3 bases, and 12 bases separated the two germline ends. In nucleotides, the CDR3 is TGTGCCAGTAGTACAGGTGCGGGAGCTAATGAAAAACTGTTTTTT. Translated, it gives CASSTGAGANEKLFF.

This clone was counted a single time. The chain links TRBV3-1 (or the pseudogene TRBV3-2) to TRBJ2-7, with a weak D call TRBD1 (5 bases). This CDR3 comprises 12 residues. Germline lookup yields CDR1 LGHDT and CDR2 YNNKEL (reference sequence). Trimming stripped 1 base from V and 5 bases from J, with 6 bases between. For the CDR3, the DNA is TGTGCCAGCAGCCAAGGACAGAACGAGCAGTACTTC. It is translated as CASSQGQNEQYF.

This chain connects TRBV4-1 to TRBJ2-1, with D tentatively TRBD1 (5 bases). The germline CDR1 and CDR2 sequences are MGHRA and YSYEKL. The germline V and J ends were trimmed by 1 base and 10 bases, with 14 bases remaining between them. This CDR3 has 14 amino acids. The CDR3: CASSQGNQGEEQFF. CDR3 nucleotides: TGCGCCAGCAGCCAAGGAAATCAGGGCGAAGAGCAGTTCTTC.

This clone was seen just once. The chain is built from TRBV11-2 and TRBJ2-7; the match to TRBD2 covers 10 bases. The CDR3 contains 14 residues. The junction had 4 bases not matched to a gene; V was cut back by 5 bases and J by 3 bases. From germline, CDR1 is SGHAT and CDR2 FQNNGV. CDR3 loop: CASSPSGSLYEQYF. The CDR3 region has the DNA TGTGCCAGCAGCCCTAGCGGGAGCCTCTACGAGCAGTACTTC. Using reference TRBV11-2 and TRBJ2-7 for the parts outside the CDR3, the full variable domain is EAGVAQSPRYKIIEKRQSVAFWCNPISGHATLYWYQQILGQGPKLLIQFQNNGVVDDSQLPKDRFSAERLKGVDSTLKIQPAKLEDSAVYLCASSPSGSLYEQYFGPGTRLTVT.

This chain uses TRBV14 with TRBJ2-3, with D possibly being TRBD2 (6 bases). V was clipped by 0 bases and J by 3 bases, with 10 bases between them. This CDR3 is built from 15 residues. Germline V gene data show CDR1 as SGHDN and CDR2 as FVKESK. CDR3 amino acids: CASSQDLRGTDTQYF. The CDR3 DNA sequence: TGTGCCAGCAGCCAAGACTTGCGGGGAACAGATACGCAGTATTTT. The full variable domain, rest sourced from reference TRBV14 and TRBJ2-3, is EAGVTQFPSHSVIEKGQTVTLRCDPISGHDNLYWYRRVMGKEIKFLLHFVKESKQDESGMPNNRFLAERTGGTYSTLKVQPAELEDSGVYFCASSQDLRGTDTQYFGPGTRLTVL.

The chain combines TRBV5-1 with TRBJ2-5; TRBD1 aligns across 7 bases. Losses at the gene ends were 4 bases for V and 2 bases for J; bases not matched to a gene: 11. The CDR3 is 16 residues long. CDR1 and CDR2 from the germline V gene are SGHRS and YFSETQ. Here the CDR3 DNA reads TGCGCCAGCAGCCTAAACCCCGGGACAGCACAAGAGACCCAGTACTTC. This codes for CASSLNPGTAQETQYF.

The chain couples TRBV24-1 to TRBJ2-7; 7 nucleotides line up with TRBD1. CDR1 and CDR2 from the germline V gene are KGHDR and SFDVKD. The V and J ends lost 1 base and 6 bases, in that order; junction bases with no gene match: 2. The CDR3 is made up of 13 amino acids. CDR3 loop: CATSDLRGLEQYF. Here the CDR3 DNA reads TGTGCCACCAGTGATTTAAGGGGGCTCGAGCAGTACTTC.

The chain carries TRBV3-1 (or the pseudogene TRBV3-2) and TRBJ2-3; no definite D call. The CDR3 length is 13 residues. V lost 0 bases to trimming and J lost 5 bases, with 6 bases between them. Germline V gene data show CDR1 as LGHDT and CDR2 as YNNKEL (reference sequence). The CDR3 DNA reads TGTGCCAGCAGCCAAGATTTACTAGATACGCAGTATTTT. Protein sequence: CASSQDLLDTQYF.

This rearrangement joins TRBV18 to TRBJ2-1; 8 bases line up with TRBD2. The length of the CDR3 is 16 residues. CDR1 KGHSH and CDR2 LQKENI come from the germline V gene. Trimming at V came to 3 bases and at J to 0 bases, leaving 4 bases not matched to a gene. The CDR3 nucleotides are TGTGCCAGCTCACCTTTAGCGGGACGCTCCTACAATGAGCAGTTCTTC. This gives the protein CASSPLAGRSYNEQFF. Full variable domain (missing parts from reference TRBV18 and TRBJ2-1): NAGVMQNPRHLVRRRGQEARLRCSPMKGHSHVYWYRQLPEEGLKFMVYLQKENIIDESGMPKERFSAEFPKEGPSILRIQQVVRGDSAAYFCASSPLAGRSYNEQFFGPGTRLTVL.

The chain combines TRBV27 with TRBJ1-3, with D uncertain. Trimming removed 3 bases at V and 2 bases at J, with 8 bases between. Germline V lookup: CDR1 MNHEY, CDR2 SMNVEV (reference sequence). The CDR3 is 14 residues long. CDR3 residues: CASSFGGAGNTIYF. The CDR3 region has the DNA TGTGCCAGCAGTTTTGGCGGCGCTGGAAACACCATATATTTT.

The V call is TRBV7-9, the J call TRBJ2-5; 7 bases fit TRBD2. The CDR3 has 17 residues. The junction had 11 bases not matched to a gene; V was cut back by 1 base and J by 3 bases. The germline gives CDR1 SEHNR, CDR2 FQNEAQ (reference sequence). The CDR3: CASSLGRAGLIKETQYF. The CDR3 DNA reads as TGTGCCAGCAGCTTAGGACGAGCGGGGCTTATTAAAGAGACCCAGTACTTC.

The genes are TRBV28 and TRBJ1-6, with D tentatively TRBD1 (6 bases). Trimming shortened V by 7 bases and J by 7 bases, and 20 bases separated the two germline ends. Germline assignment: CDR1 MDHEN and CDR2 SYDVKM. The length of the CDR3 is 16 residues. CDR3 protein: CASISGGGVWNSPLHF. Written as DNA, the CDR3 is TGTGCCAGCATCTCCGGGGGGGGCGTATGGAATTCACCCCTCCACTTT.

The V call is TRBV5-5, the J call TRBJ2-1; weak D call: TRBD1 (5 bases). Trimming took off 4 bases at V and 7 bases at J, with 12 bases between the two ends. This CDR3 contains 13 residues. The germline gives CDR1 SGHKS, CDR2 YYEKEE (reference sequence). The CDR3 DNA follows: TGTGCCAGCAGCGACAGACATGGAAATGAGCAGTTCTTC. Protein: CASSDRHGNEQFF.

A single count supports this clone. CDR3: CASSNGQGKGKLFF. DNA of the CDR3: TGTGCCAGCAGTAACGGACAGGGTAAAGGAAAACTGTTTTTT. The gene calls are TRBV2 and TRBJ1-4; TRBD1 matches 8 bases. The germline V gene encodes CDR1 SNHLY and CDR2 FYNNEI. The J segment lost 10 bases and the V segment lost 5 bases, leaving 9 bases of the junction unmatched. This CDR3 region has 14 residues.

The rearrangement joins TRBV28 to TRBJ1-5; 11 bases are a match to TRBD1. This CDR3 has 18 residues. Looked up from germline, CDR1 is MDHEN and CDR2 is SYDVKM. J lost 2 bases, V lost 5 bases, and 11 bases had no gene match. The CDR3 is CASSQIGTGGGGNQPQHF. The CDR3 DNA reads as TGTGCCAGCAGTCAGATCGGGACAGGGGGTGGTGGCAATCAGCCCCAGCATTTT.

The chain combines TRBV10-1 with TRBJ2-7; 7 bases line up with TRBD2. CDR3 length equals 13 residues. V trimming: 9 bases; J trimming: 3 bases; junction bases outside the gene matches: 8. Germline V gives CDR1 WNHNN, CDR2 SYGVQD (reference sequence). The CDR3 DNA sequence: TGCGCCAGGACGCTAGCGGCCATCTACGAGCAGTACTTC. This encodes CARTLAAIYEQYF.

The rearrangement links TRBV15 to TRBJ1-1; D remains ambiguous. From germline, CDR1 is LNHNV and CDR2 YYDKDF (reference sequence). The V gene lost 2 bases and the J gene lost 8 bases, with 6 bases spanning the gap. There are 11 residues in the CDR3. The CDR3, as DNA: TGTGCCACCAGCAGATTCAGAGAAGCTTTCTTT. This sequence encodes CATSRFREAFF.

The chain joins TRBV28 to TRBJ1-5, with D perhaps matching TRBD1 (6 bases). Germline V gives CDR1 MDHEN, CDR2 SYDVKM. The CDR3 is made up of 13 amino acids. Trimming took off 7 bases at V and 9 bases at J, with 16 bases between the two ends. The CDR3 spells CASKGQGWRPQHF. The DNA of the CDR3 is TGTGCCAGCAAGGGGCAGGGGTGGAGGCCCCAGCATTTT.

This clone occurred a few times. The rearrangement uses TRBV29-1 and TRBJ2-7; 11 positions match TRBD2. After removal of 5 bases from V and 2 bases from J, the junction contained 11 bases not matched to a gene. This CDR3 has 16 residues. Germline CDR1 SQVTM, CDR2 ANQGSEA. This CDR3 is CSVHSQGLAAPYEQYF. The CDR3 DNA reads as TGCAGCGTTCATTCACAGGGACTAGCGGCCCCCTACGAGCAGTACTTC.